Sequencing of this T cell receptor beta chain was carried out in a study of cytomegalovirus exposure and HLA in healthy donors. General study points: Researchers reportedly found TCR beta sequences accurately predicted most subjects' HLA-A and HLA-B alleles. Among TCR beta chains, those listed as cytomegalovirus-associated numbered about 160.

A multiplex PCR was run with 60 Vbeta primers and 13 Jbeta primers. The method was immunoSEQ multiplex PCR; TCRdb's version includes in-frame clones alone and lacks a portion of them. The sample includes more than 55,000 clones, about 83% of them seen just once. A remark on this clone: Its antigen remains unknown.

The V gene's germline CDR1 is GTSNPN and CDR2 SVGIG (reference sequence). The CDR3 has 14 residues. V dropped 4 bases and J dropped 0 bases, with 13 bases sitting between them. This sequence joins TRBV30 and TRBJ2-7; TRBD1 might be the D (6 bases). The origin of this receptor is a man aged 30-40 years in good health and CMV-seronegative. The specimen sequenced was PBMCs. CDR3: CAWTDTQGSYEQYF. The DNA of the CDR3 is TGTGCCTGGACCGATACACAGGGCTCCTACGAGCAGTACTTC.